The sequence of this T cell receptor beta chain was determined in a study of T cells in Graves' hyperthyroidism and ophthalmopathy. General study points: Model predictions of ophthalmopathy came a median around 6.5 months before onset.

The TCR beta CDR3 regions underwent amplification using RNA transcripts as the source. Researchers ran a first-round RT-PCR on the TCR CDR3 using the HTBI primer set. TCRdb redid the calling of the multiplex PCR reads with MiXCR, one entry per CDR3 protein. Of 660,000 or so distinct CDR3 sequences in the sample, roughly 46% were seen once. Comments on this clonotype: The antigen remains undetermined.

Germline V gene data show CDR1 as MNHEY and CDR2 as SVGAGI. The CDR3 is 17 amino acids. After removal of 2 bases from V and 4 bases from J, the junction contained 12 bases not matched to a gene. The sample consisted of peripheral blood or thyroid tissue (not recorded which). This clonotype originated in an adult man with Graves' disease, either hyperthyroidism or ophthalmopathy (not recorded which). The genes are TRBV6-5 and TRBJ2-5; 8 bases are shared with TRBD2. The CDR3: CASSYISGSGSRETQYF. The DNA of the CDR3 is TGTGCCAGCAGTTACATATCTGGGAGCGGGAGCCGAGAGACCCAGTACTTC.